This is a list of T cell receptor beta chains from one sample in a study of cytomegalovirus exposure and HLA in healthy donors. Sequenced by immunoSEQ multiplex PCR; TCRdb stores in-frame clones only, minus some. The data show about 130,000 clones, with approximately 90% seen just once and under 8% held by the top ten. What was sequenced was PBMCs. The source of these receptors is a woman aged 30 to 39 in good health and CMV-seropositive. Both conserved end residues are part of each CDR3. The D gene is left open where the match is weak. Clone size, where shown, is once, few, many, or a class for clones that have expanded.

cdr3_nt cdr3_aa clone_size j_call v_call d_call
TGTGCCAGCAGCTTAAATGGGGGACTAGACCTACAAGAGACCCAGTACTTC CASSLNGGLDLQETQYF once TRBJ2-5 TRBV13 TRBD2
TGTGCCAGCAGTCACCCATTTAGCGGGAGGGAATACAATGAGCAGTTCTTC CASSHPFSGREYNEQFF - TRBJ2-1 TRBV9 TRBD2
TGTGCCAGCAGCTTGATCGCTGCAGGGTCTCGGGAGCAGTACTTC CASSLIAAGSREQYF - TRBJ2-7 TRBV5-4 -
TGTGCCAGTTTGTCCGACACGATAACCGTGGAGTACTTC CASLSDTITVEYF - TRBJ2-7 TRBV28 -
TGTGCCAGCTCACCATTAGCAGGGATGAACACTGAAGCTTTCTTT CASSPLAGMNTEAFF once TRBJ1-1 TRBV18 -
TGTGCCAGTCGGACGGGGGGTATGGGCACTGAAGCTTTCTTT CASRTGGMGTEAFF - TRBJ1-1 TRBV19 -
TGTGCCAGCAATTACGGACAGACTAATCAGCCCCAGCATTTT CASNYGQTNQPQHF - TRBJ1-5 TRBV2 -
TGTGCCAGCAGGTCGACTAGCGGAGCCTACAATGAGCAGTTCTTC CASRSTSGAYNEQFF - TRBJ2-1 TRBV11-2 TRBD2
TGTGCCAGCAGTGCGGCCTACAATGAGCAGTTCTTC CASSAAYNEQFF once TRBJ2-1 TRBV2 -
TGTGCCACCTCGACTAGCGGGACTGGAGATACGCAGTATTTT CATSTSGTGDTQYF - TRBJ2-3 TRBV6-1 TRBD2
TGTGCCAGCAGTGAAGGGTTAACTAGCGGGGTCGTGGGCTACGAGCAGTACTTC CASSEGLTSGVVGYEQYF many TRBJ2-7 TRBV2 TRBD2
TGTGCCAGCAGTTACTCAGCCGGCCGTAGCCAGCCCCAGCATTTT CASSYSAGRSQPQHF - TRBJ1-5 TRBV6-5 -
TGTGCCAGCAGTGATGGGGGCAGCTCCTACGAGCAGTACTTC CASSDGGSSYEQYF - TRBJ2-7 TRBV2 -
TGTGCCAGCAGCCCTAGGATGACTAATGAAAAACTGTTTTTT CASSPRMTNEKLFF once TRBJ1-4 TRBV14 -
TGTGCCAGCCTCCGCCGGGTCGGCACAGATACGCAGTATTTT CASLRRVGTDTQYF - TRBJ2-3 TRBV6-5 -
TGTGCCAACGGACAGGCCTACGAGCAGTACTTC CANGQAYEQYF - TRBJ2-7 TRBV6-1 TRBD1
TGTGCCAGCACGAGGGGGACGAACACCGGGGAGCTGTTTTTT CASTRGTNTGELFF - TRBJ2-2 TRBV28 -
TGTGCCAGCAGTTGGGGGGGAAGGGGCAATGAGCAGTTCTTC CASSWGGRGNEQFF - TRBJ2-1 TRBV27 TRBD2
TGTGCCAGCAGTGTCCGACAAGTCAATCAGCCCCAGCATTTT CASSVRQVNQPQHF once TRBJ1-5 TRBV2 -
TGTGCCAGCAGCGGCACAGACTACAATGAGCAGTTCTTC CASSGTDYNEQFF - TRBJ2-1 TRBV7-9 -
TGTGCCAGCAGTGAAGCCAGGGGTACAGGGCTGTTTTTT CASSEARGTGLFF - TRBJ1-4 TRBV6-1 -
TGTGCCAGCTCACCAGGGAGTAGGACCGGGGAGCTGTTTTTT CASSPGSRTGELFF - TRBJ2-2 TRBV18 -
TGTGCCAGCAGTTTGGACATCGCAGACGGAAACACCATATATTTT CASSLDIADGNTIYF - TRBJ1-3 TRBV28 -
TGTGCCAGCAGTTTCTACAGAGCGAACACCGGGGAGCTGTTTTTT CASSFYRANTGELFF - TRBJ2-2 TRBV28 -
TGTGCCAGCAGTGAATGGAGTCATACCTACAATGAGCAGTTCTTC CASSEWSHTYNEQFF - TRBJ2-1 TRBV6-1 -
TGTGCCAGCAGTCTGACCAGGGATACGCAGTATTTT CASSLTRDTQYF - TRBJ2-3 TRBV28 -
TGTGCCAGCGTCCCGGGCAAGCGGGGGGCCTGGGGAGAGCAGTTCTTC CASVPGKRGAWGEQFF - TRBJ2-1 TRBV13 TRBD2
TGTGCCAGCTCACCAAGGACAGGGCTAGAGACCCAGTACTTC CASSPRTGLETQYF - TRBJ2-5 TRBV18 TRBD1
TGTGCCAGCAGTCCTCGTTGGACAGGGGGCTATGGCTACACCTTC CASSPRWTGGYGYTF - TRBJ1-2 TRBV6-1 TRBD1
TGTGCCAGCAGTACTCTAGCGGGCGGGACCGGGGAGCTGTTTTTT CASSTLAGGTGELFF - TRBJ2-2 TRBV6-6 TRBD2
TGTGCCAGCAGTGGATCAGCCTACGAGCAGTACTTC CASSGSAYEQYF once TRBJ2-7 TRBV6-1 -
TGCGCCAGCAGCTTGGGACGGTATGCAGGTGAGCAGTTCTTC CASSLGRYAGEQFF once TRBJ2-1 TRBV5-1 -
TGTGCCAGCTCACCCTCCAGGGCCTACACAGATACGCAGTATTTT CASSPSRAYTDTQYF - TRBJ2-3 TRBV18 -
TGTGCCAGCAGCGGGAAAGGGACAGGGGACACTGAAGCTTTCTTT CASSGKGTGDTEAFF - TRBJ1-1 TRBV9 TRBD1
TGTGCCAGCAGCTCGACAGGGGGTGGTGAAAAACTGTTTTTT CASSSTGGGEKLFF - TRBJ1-4 TRBV7-9 TRBD1
TGCAGCGTGATAAATCCGGGACAGGGGCCCGAGACCCAGTACTTC CSVINPGQGPETQYF - TRBJ2-5 TRBV29-1 TRBD1
TGTGCCAGCAGTGCGGGGATCGGGCAGCCCCAGCATTTT CASSAGIGQPQHF - TRBJ1-5 TRBV2 -
TGTGCCAGCAGCAAAATTACTAGGGCCACCGGGGAGCTGTTTTTT CASSKITRATGELFF - TRBJ2-2 TRBV7-2 -
TGTGCCAGCAGCTCCACAGGGGGCCGGGGCACAGATACGCAGTATTTT CASSSTGGRGTDTQYF - TRBJ2-3 TRBV7-8 TRBD1
TGTGCCAGCAGCAGCTCCCAGGGTGGCGCCGGGGAGCTGTTTTTT CASSSSQGGAGELFF - TRBJ2-2 TRBV27 -
TGTGCCAGCAGCAACCGACTAGCGGGAGAATCCGAGCAGTACTTC CASSNRLAGESEQYF few TRBJ2-7 TRBV7-6 TRBD2
TGCGCCAGCAGCTTAACCGGCACCGGGGAGCTGTTTTTT CASSLTGTGELFF - TRBJ2-2 TRBV5-1 -
TGTGCCAGCAAAAGGGACTCTAGTCCGGGCTACACCTTC CASKRDSSPGYTF - TRBJ1-2 TRBV27 -
TGTGCCAGCTCGTTCGACAGAAATCAGCCCCAGCATTTT CASSFDRNQPQHF once TRBJ1-5 TRBV18 -
TGTGCCAGCAGCTTAGCAGGGGAAGCTGGCTACACCTTC CASSLAGEAGYTF - TRBJ1-2 TRBV11-2 -
TGTGCCAGCAGCCCCCCGCTGCTGGCGGGAGGGGCGAGGGCCGGGGAGCTGTTTTTT CASSPPLLAGGARAGELFF - TRBJ2-2 TRBV7-2 TRBD2